This T cell receptor (beta chain) was sequenced during a study of blood T cell repertoires in COVID-19. About the research overall: Sites in the United States, Italy and Spain provided acute and convalescent COVID-19 samples. Nucleic acid was either cDNA or gDNA, and it came from T cells, B-cell-depleted T cells, or PBMCs.

The V gene end was trimmed by 5 bases and the J gene end by 5 bases; junction bases not matched to a gene: 5. Per the germline V gene, CDR1 is KGHSH and CDR2 is LQKENI. The CDR3 runs to 15 residues. In the authors' workflow: Nucleated cell counts were estimated from reference gene primer amplification. Some clones are missing from TCRdb's copy, which holds only in-frame ones; the method was immunoSEQ multiplex PCR. D and trimming were read from the DNA, whereas the V and J calls and clone size are those reported in that table. This sample carries roughly 200,000 clones, approximately 91% of them seen once, and the ten largest clones take 1.5% to 2%.

This rearrangement joins TRBV18 to TRBJ2-2, with TRBD2 matching over 10 bases. Sequenced sample: peripheral blood. This clonotype was sampled from a man between 18 and 35 years old with active or convalescent COVID-19. In nucleotides, the CDR3 is TGTGCCAGCTCAGATGCAGCGGGAGGGACCGGGGAGCTGTTTTTT. Translating gives CASSDAAGGTGELFF.